The rows below give T cell receptor beta chains drawn from one sample of a study of shared clonotypes between healthy human individuals. Sequencing was performed with immunoSEQ multiplex PCR; in TCRdb, only in-frame clones are kept and a portion is missing. The table includes a few million clones, more than 90% detected once. The material sequenced was naive CD4+ T cells sorted from blood. The receptors here all came from a man aged 18 to 30 in good health. The conserved cysteine and the conserved F or W are not part of the CDR3 here. Each record gives: V gene, CDR3 length, D gene, J gene, CDR3 protein. D genes are given only for firm matches.

v_call: TRBV30; cdr3_length: 13; d_call: -; j_call: TRBJ2-6; cdr3_aa: AWSRKKSGANVLT
v_call: TRBV6-5; cdr3_length: 13; d_call: TRBD1; j_call: TRBJ1-2; cdr3_aa: ASSYGQGSSYGYT
v_call: TRBV7-8; cdr3_length: 12; d_call: -; j_call: TRBJ1-4; cdr3_aa: ASSPLGINEKLF
v_call: TRBV19; cdr3_length: 13; d_call: TRBD1; j_call: TRBJ2-1; cdr3_aa: ASSPIQGDHNEQF
v_call: TRBV7-3; cdr3_length: 13; d_call: TRBD2; j_call: TRBJ2-7; cdr3_aa: ASSLQASGFYEQY
v_call: TRBV5-6; cdr3_length: 12; d_call: -; j_call: TRBJ1-3; cdr3_aa: ASSLSYSGNTIY
v_call: TRBV5-1; cdr3_length: 11; d_call: TRBD1; j_call: TRBJ2-4; cdr3_aa: ASSSPGTDIQY
v_call: TRBV15; cdr3_length: 13; d_call: TRBD1; j_call: TRBJ2-7; cdr3_aa: ATSRGGTGSYEQY
v_call: TRBV5-4; cdr3_length: 12; d_call: TRBD1; j_call: TRBJ1-6; cdr3_aa: ASSLDRVNSPLH
v_call: TRBV18; cdr3_length: 12; d_call: -; j_call: TRBJ1-5; cdr3_aa: ASSPDGTSQPQH
v_call: TRBV9; cdr3_length: 13; d_call: TRBD1; j_call: TRBJ2-1; cdr3_aa: ASSGRGTGNNEQF
v_call: TRBV28; cdr3_length: 12; d_call: -; j_call: TRBJ1-5; cdr3_aa: ASSSGQGNQPQH
v_call: TRBV5-1; cdr3_length: 13; d_call: -; j_call: TRBJ2-4; cdr3_aa: ASSLRPTQENIQY
v_call: TRBV20-1; cdr3_length: 8; d_call: -; j_call: TRBJ2-1; cdr3_aa: SAWGNEQF
v_call: TRBV2; cdr3_length: 13; d_call: TRBD1; j_call: TRBJ1-3; cdr3_aa: ASSDQGASGNTIY
v_call: TRBV7-9; cdr3_length: 12; d_call: -; j_call: TRBJ2-1; cdr3_aa: ASSLQVGGNEQF
v_call: TRBV5-1; cdr3_length: 12; d_call: -; j_call: TRBJ1-4; cdr3_aa: ASSLVRGDEKLF
v_call: TRBV19; cdr3_length: 13; d_call: TRBD1; j_call: TRBJ1-6; cdr3_aa: ASRARTGNNSPLH
v_call: TRBV9; cdr3_length: 13; d_call: -; j_call: TRBJ2-3; cdr3_aa: ASSVSVGGTDTQY
v_call: TRBV5-4; cdr3_length: 13; d_call: -; j_call: TRBJ1-4; cdr3_aa: ASSSSGRAAEKLF
v_call: TRBV2; cdr3_length: 12; d_call: -; j_call: TRBJ2-2; cdr3_aa: ASSEVPNTGELF
v_call: TRBV21-1; cdr3_length: 15; d_call: -; j_call: TRBJ1-5; cdr3_aa: ASSKYSPGRRNQPQH
v_call: TRBV5-4; cdr3_length: 10; d_call: -; j_call: TRBJ2-7; cdr3_aa: ASSFRSDEQY
v_call: TRBV27; cdr3_length: 13; d_call: TRBD1; j_call: TRBJ2-3; cdr3_aa: ASSPRDRTTDTQY
v_call: TRBV18; cdr3_length: 12; d_call: -; j_call: TRBJ1-5; cdr3_aa: ASSPPGETWPQH
v_call: TRBV4-1; cdr3_length: 13; d_call: -; j_call: TRBJ1-1; cdr3_aa: ASSQGNWGMTEAF
v_call: TRBV25-1; cdr3_length: 13; d_call: -; j_call: TRBJ1-6; cdr3_aa: ASSEFSTPNSPLH
v_call: TRBV2; cdr3_length: 11; d_call: TRBD1; j_call: TRBJ1-6; cdr3_aa: ASSEDRNSPLH
v_call: TRBV6-5; cdr3_length: 14; d_call: -; j_call: TRBJ1-6; cdr3_aa: ASSYGAGQGYSPLH
v_call: TRBV5-4; cdr3_length: 13; d_call: -; j_call: TRBJ1-1; cdr3_aa: ASSSQPGVGTEAF
v_call: TRBV7-8; cdr3_length: 13; d_call: -; j_call: TRBJ2-3; cdr3_aa: ASSSRSAGTDTQY
v_call: TRBV5-6; cdr3_length: 16; d_call: -; j_call: TRBJ2-6; cdr3_aa: ASSPGGAGRSGANVLT
v_call: TRBV7-6; cdr3_length: 12; d_call: -; j_call: TRBJ1-1; cdr3_aa: ASSPTTGNTEAF